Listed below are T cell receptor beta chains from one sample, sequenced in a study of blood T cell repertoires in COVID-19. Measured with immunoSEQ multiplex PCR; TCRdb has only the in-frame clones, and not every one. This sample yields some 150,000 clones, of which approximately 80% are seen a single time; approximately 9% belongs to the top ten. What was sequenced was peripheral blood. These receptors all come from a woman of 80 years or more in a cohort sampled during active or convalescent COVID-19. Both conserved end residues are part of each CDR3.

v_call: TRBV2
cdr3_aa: CASSITGFDTIYF

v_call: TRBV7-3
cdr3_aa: CASSPGQGTDTQYF

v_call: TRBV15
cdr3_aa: CATSGRGLAGGPGTDTQYF

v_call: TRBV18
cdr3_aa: CASSPPGLAGENEQFF

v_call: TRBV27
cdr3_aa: CASSSVAGAEETQYF

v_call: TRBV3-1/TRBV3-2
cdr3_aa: CASSPTRGNTEAFF

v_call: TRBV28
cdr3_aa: CASSLEGPGTQYF

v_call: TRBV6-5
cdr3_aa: CASSLPGQPNYGYTF

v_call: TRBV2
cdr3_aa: CASRITAGLGTDTQYF

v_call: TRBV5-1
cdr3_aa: CASSLRAGGPETQYF

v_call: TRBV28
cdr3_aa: CASSSIGTANYGYTF

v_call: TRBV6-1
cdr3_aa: CASSEMASVQTQYF

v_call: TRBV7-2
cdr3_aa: CASSFYQGTTGELFF

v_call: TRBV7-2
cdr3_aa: CASSLASANEQFF

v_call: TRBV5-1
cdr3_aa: CASSLGRGGPYEQYF

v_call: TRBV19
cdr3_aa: CASSIVAGSKLSSRTDTQYF

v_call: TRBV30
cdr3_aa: CAWSGQSLQGYGYTF

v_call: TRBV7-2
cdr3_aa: CASSPDRTYGYTF

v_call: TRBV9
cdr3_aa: CASSGLGTGSYEQYF

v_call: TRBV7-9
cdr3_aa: CASSSAPTQGNAGYTF

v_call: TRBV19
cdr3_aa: CASSPRTSLLYNEQFF

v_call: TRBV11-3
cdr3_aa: CASSLTGVGEQFF

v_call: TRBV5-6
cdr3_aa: CASSLSRGYTF

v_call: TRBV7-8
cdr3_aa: CASSLGGGTEAFF

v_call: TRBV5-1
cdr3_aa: CASSKILAGGIDTQYF

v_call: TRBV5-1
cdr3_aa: CASSLEGGSYNEQFF

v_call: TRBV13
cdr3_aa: CASSRRTTDTQYF

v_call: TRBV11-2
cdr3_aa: CASTAGFGLETQYF

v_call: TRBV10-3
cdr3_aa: CAISDVGGRQETQYF

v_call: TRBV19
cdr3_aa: CASSTSGVVSYNEQFF

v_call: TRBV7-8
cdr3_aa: CASSPQGKQPQHF

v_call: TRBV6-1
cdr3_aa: CASSERTGSYGYTF

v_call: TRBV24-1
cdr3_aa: CATSDLWDRVTGETNEKLFF

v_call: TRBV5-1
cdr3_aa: CASSLATFSNTEAFF

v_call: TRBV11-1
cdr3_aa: CASSFRQGARGTEAFF

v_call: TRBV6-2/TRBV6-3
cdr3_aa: CASSPHRTSGFSGANVLTF

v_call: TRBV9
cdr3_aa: CASSSLAGGTFDTQYF

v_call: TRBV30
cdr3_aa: CAWGPYTYTF

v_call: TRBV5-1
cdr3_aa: CASSTMIGASYGYTF